This is a list of T cell receptor beta chains from one sample in a study of blood T cells in healthy people across ages. TCRdb recomputed calls from the 5' RACE reads with MiXCR, one row per CDR3 protein. In the table there are 1.5 million to 2 million distinct CDR3 sequences, about 28% of which are singletons. Sequenced sample: blood. The source is a woman between 25 and 40 years old in good health. Both conserved end residues are trimmed from each CDR3. A D gene is named only where the DNA matches it firmly.

V gene,D gene,J gene,CDR3 protein
TRBV6-1,-,TRBJ1-1,ASSENRVDTEAF
TRBV16,-,TRBJ1-2,ASSQSETGGTYGYT
TRBV12-3/TRBV12-4,-,TRBJ1-1,ASSFKVGSEAF
TRBV12-3/TRBV12-4,-,TRBJ2-1,ASSLAFLEQF
TRBV7-2,TRBD2,TRBJ2-3,ASSLVSGGGFTDTQY
TRBV5-1,-,TRBJ2-3,ASSSREVTDTQY
TRBV27,-,TRBJ2-7,ASSLTGNFVYEQY
TRBV20-1,TRBD1,TRBJ2-2,SASWQGAGELF
TRBV27,TRBD2,TRBJ2-7,ASSFYGRAYEQY
TRBV20-1,-,TRBJ1-1,SASVGGRWTEAF
TRBV3-1,-,TRBJ1-6,ASSPGVRGGQNSPLH
TRBV3-1,-,TRBJ2-1,ASSQDGAYNEQF
TRBV5-1,TRBD1,TRBJ2-6,ASSHGQGVVGANVLT
TRBV20-1,-,TRBJ2-4,SARSGFWAKNIQY
TRBV6-6,-,TRBJ2-1,ASSYQWGGNEQF
TRBV10-3,-,TRBJ1-2,AIRPDGYT
TRBV11-2,-,TRBJ2-3,ASSLPYAGSTDTQY
TRBV13,TRBD1,TRBJ2-2,ASSPDLGQGANTGELF
TRBV5-5,TRBD1,TRBJ2-7,ASSLWVTGDYEQY
TRBV29-1,-,TRBJ2-7,SVGGQPYEQY
TRBV10-3,-,TRBJ2-1,ANSVGPPYNEQF
TRBV29-1,TRBD2,TRBJ2-1,SGLLANAGNEQF
TRBV7-3,-,TRBJ2-5,ASSPQGLGGETQY
TRBV9,TRBD2,-,ASSVGGASGRSYNEQY
TRBV10-3,TRBD1,TRBJ1-2,AISGTGEGYT
TRBV7-2,TRBD1,TRBJ1-2,ASSLSSGTGKGDYGYT
TRBV20-1,-,TRBJ2-3,SAREGGGGADTQY
TRBV18,TRBD1,TRBJ1-5,ASSPTGSQPQH
TRBV12-5,-,TRBJ2-5,ASALPLEASVPQY